These 27 T cell receptor beta chains were sequenced from one sample in a study of T cells in Graves' hyperthyroidism and ophthalmopathy. The investigators amplified TCR beta CDR3 regions from RNA transcripts. TCR CDR3 regions were first amplified by RT-PCR with HTBI primers. MiXCR was run by TCRdb on the multiplex PCR reads, yielding one entry per CDR3 protein. This sample has about 760,000 distinct CDR3 sequences, with just over 35% found just once. Sequenced: blood. The source is a woman between 40 and 50 years old with Graves' hyperthyroidism.

This clonotype was recorded only once. V gene TRBV4-1 combines with J gene TRBJ1-3, with D unresolved. The CDR3 totals 13 residues. Germline CDR1 is MGHRA and CDR2 is YSYEKL. Deletions cut 0 bases from V and 11 bases from J, with 11 bases between. The CDR3: CASSQELGLAIYF. The CDR3 nucleotides are TGCGCCAGCAGCCAAGAGTTGGGTTTGGCCATATATTTT.

The V gene is TRBV20-1, the J gene TRBJ1-1; 9 bases agree with TRBD1. The germline CDR1 and CDR2 sequences are DFQATT and SNEGSKA (reference sequence). This CDR3 is built from 14 residues. J gave up 1 base and V 2 bases, and 2 bases lay outside the gene matches. The CDR3 DNA follows: TGCAGTGCTAGATCACAGGGGGCGAACACTGAAGCTTTCTTT. Amino acid sequence: CSARSQGANTEAFF.

The chain is built from TRBV14 and TRBJ1-2, with a tentative D call TRBD1 (5 bases). Between the trimmed V and J ends, which lost 7 bases and 2 bases, there was a span of 14 bases. Germline CDR1 is SGHDN and CDR2 is FVKESK. The CDR3 extends over 14 amino acids. The DNA of the CDR3 is TGTGCCAGCAAAGCCACGCGGGGGAACTATGGCTACACCTTC. Translation gives CASKATRGNYGYTF.

The CDR3 reads CSFRTGGYGYTF. For the CDR3, the DNA is TGCAGCTTTCGGACGGGGGGGTATGGCTACACCTTC. The chain has TRBV29-1 and TRBJ1-2; D might be TRBD1 (5 bases). V dropped 8 bases and J dropped 5 bases, with 15 bases sitting between them. From germline, CDR1 is SQVTM and CDR2 ANQGSEA. CDR3 length: 12 amino acids.

This clonotype was found many times. This chain uses TRBV15 with TRBJ2-5, with 11 bases matching TRBD2. There are 21 residues in the CDR3. The junction had 19 bases not matched to a gene; V was cut back by 3 bases and J by 1 base. Germline V gene lookup returns CDR1 LNHNV and CDR2 YYDKDF (reference sequence). CDR3 residues: CATSRSPPRLAGSRSQETQYF. The CDR3 bases are TGTGCCACCAGCAGGAGCCCGCCACGACTAGCGGGGAGTCGAAGCCAAGAGACCCAGTACTTC.

This clonotype was seen repeatedly, ten times or more. The chain joins TRBV10-3 to TRBJ2-2, with D perhaps matching TRBD1 (5 bases). V was clipped by 2 bases and J by 5 bases, with 12 bases between them. Germline assignment: CDR1 ENHRY and CDR2 SYGVKD. This CDR3 contains 15 residues. In nucleotides, the CDR3 is TGTGCCATCAGTGAGCTGGGGCAGGATACCGGGGAGCTGTTTTTT. The encoded protein is CAISELGQDTGELFF.

This chain links TRBV6-5 with TRBJ1-1, with 8 positions matching TRBD1. Germline V lookup: CDR1 MNHEY, CDR2 SVGAGI. The CDR3 loop spans 17 amino acids. V shed 1 base, J shed 4 bases, and the junction held 11 bases outside the gene matches. CDR3 DNA sequence: TGTGCCAGCAGTTACTTATCCCTCCAGGGGGCTGGCACTGAAGCTTTCTTT. Residues: CASSYLSLQGAGTEAFF.

This clonotype showed up many times. The V gene is TRBV7-8, the J gene TRBJ1-1, with 8 bases matching TRBD1. The CDR3 is made up of 14 amino acids. The V segment lost 8 bases and the J segment 2 bases; nucleotides outside the gene matches: 7. Germline values: CDR1 SGHVS, CDR2 FQNEAQ. For the CDR3, the DNA is TGTGCCAGCGGTCAGGGGGCAGGAAACACTGAAGCTTTCTTT. This gives the protein CASGQGAGNTEAFF. Full variable domain (remainder filled in from reference TRBV7-8 and TRBJ1-1): GAGVSQSPRYKVAKRGQDVALRCDPISGHVSLFWYQQALGQGPEFLTYFQNEAQLDKSGLPSDRFFAERPEGSVSTLKIQRTQQEDSAVYLCASGQGAGNTEAFFGQGTRLTVV.

This clonotype was recorded at least ten times. The chain combines TRBV20-1 with TRBJ2-7; 12 bases fit TRBD2. The junction had 10 bases not matched to a gene; V was cut back by 6 bases and J by 7 bases. The CDR3 has 14 amino acids. From germline, CDR1 is DFQATT and CDR2 SNEGSKA (reference sequence). The CDR3 protein is CSAPRLAGAWEQYF. CDR3 nucleotides: TGCAGTGCGCCGAGACTAGCGGGGGCCTGGGAGCAGTACTTC.

This clonotype was counted a few times. This chain joins TRBV20-1 and TRBJ2-7; the D gene is possibly TRBD2 (5 bases). Trimming pared 5 bases from V and 0 bases from J, leaving 26 bases between. The CDR3 is 18 residues long. Germline CDR1 and CDR2: DFQATT and SNEGSKA (reference sequence). CDR3 in amino acids: CSAFVEDGGWGSSYEQYF. The CDR3 DNA follows: TGCAGTGCTTTCGTTGAAGATGGCGGGTGGGGTAGCTCCTACGAGCAGTACTTC.

This clonotype was seen many times. The rearrangement links TRBV11-2 to TRBJ2-5, with D unresolved. The germline V gene has CDR1 SGHAT and CDR2 FQNNGV. V was shortened by 4 bases and J by 2 bases, with 17 bases between the two germline ends. This CDR3 is built from 16 residues. CDR3: CASSSEGSWQQETQYF. The CDR3 DNA follows: TGTGCCAGCAGCTCCGAAGGTTCATGGCAGCAAGAGACCCAGTACTTC.

With regard to this clonotype: This sequence may be a read error, since a much larger clone differs from it by one base. CDR3 protein: CASRPAVSNYGYTF. As DNA, the CDR3 is TGTGCCAGTAGACCCGCAGTGAGTAACTATGGCTACACCTTC. The chain has TRBV7-2 and TRBJ1-2; D unresolved. V was trimmed by 9 bases and J by 1 base, leaving 15 bases between them. This CDR3 contains 14 residues. The germline CDR1 and CDR2 sequences are SGHTA and FQGNSA.

CDR3: CASVSGNSNTGELFF. The DNA of the CDR3 is TGCGCCAGCGTATCAGGGAATTCTAACACCGGGGAGCTGTTTTTT. The gene calls are TRBV5-1 and TRBJ2-2, with D possibly TRBD1 on 5 matching bases. This CDR3 has 15 residues. V was pared by 7 bases and J by 2 bases, with 15 bases between. Germline V gives CDR1 SGHRS, CDR2 YFSETQ.

This clonotype was seen a handful of times. The chain couples TRBV6-1 to TRBJ1-3, with 7 bases lining up with TRBD1. CDR1 is MNHNS, CDR2 SASEGT, per germline. J lost 0 bases, V lost 8 bases, and 7 bases had no gene match. This CDR3 spans 15 amino acids. The CDR3 bases are TGTGCCAGCTGTCATGGGGACAGCTCTGGAAACACCATATATTTT. It codes for CASCHGDSSGNTIYF.

This clonotype was seen a handful of times. The chain recombines TRBV7-9 with TRBJ1-6; 9 nucleotides match TRBD1. The germline V gene has CDR1 SEHNR and CDR2 FQNEAQ (reference sequence). This CDR3 has 15 residues. Trimming cost V 8 bases and J 10 bases; bases outside gene matches: 12. The CDR3 DNA sequence: TGTGCCAGCTCACTTATGGACAGGGGTCTCTCACCCCTCCACTTT. Its protein is CASSLMDRGLSPLHF.

The V call is TRBV7-8, the J call TRBJ2-5, with TRBD1 matching over 7 bases. The germline CDR1 and CDR2 sequences are SGHVS and FQNEAQ. The CDR3 totals 14 residues. The V gene end was trimmed by 5 bases and the J gene end by 5 bases; junction bases not matched to a gene: 8. The CDR3, as DNA: TGTGCCAGCAGCCAAGCCTCGGACAGGGAGACCCAGTACTTC. Translation: CASSQASDRETQYF.

The chain is built from TRBV12-3 or TRBV12-4 and TRBJ1-1; 12 nucleotides line up with TRBD1. V lost 6 bases and J lost 10; bases outside the gene matches: 9. This CDR3 comprises 14 residues. This chain's CDR3 is CASSPLGQGAGAFF. The CDR3 DNA follows: TGTGCCAGCAGCCCACTGGGACAGGGGGCAGGAGCTTTCTTT.

This clonotype was detected once. The V gene is TRBV6-5, the J gene TRBJ2-2, with D unclear. The CDR3 is 14 amino acids. Germline V lookup: CDR1 MNHEY, CDR2 SVGAGI. Trimming removed 1 base at V and 5 bases at J, with 8 bases between. CDR3 sequence reads: CASSYLDKTGELFF. For the CDR3, the DNA is TGTGCCAGCAGTTACTTAGATAAGACCGGGGAGCTGTTTTTT.

In regard to this clonotype: This could be a read error, since a much larger clone is one nucleotide away. The chain combines TRBV7-3 with TRBJ1-1; D gene unclear. This CDR3 has 13 amino acids. The V gene's germline CDR1 is SGHTA and CDR2 FQGTGA. CDR3 sequence reads: CAGSSPQRTEAFF. The CDR3 coding sequence is TGTGCCGGCAGCTCCCCCCAGAGGACTGAAGCTTTCTTT.

The J gene is TRBJ2-1, the V gene TRBV19, with TRBD2 matching 10 bases. V shed 6 bases, J shed 4 bases, and the junction held 9 bases outside the gene matches. The CDR3 is 16 residues long. Germline CDR1 is LNHDA and CDR2 is SQIVND (reference sequence). In nucleotides, the CDR3 is TGTGCCAGTAGGGAGCGGGGGGGCGCAGTTTACAATGAGCAGTTCTTC. Translating gives CASRERGGAVYNEQFF.

About this clonotype: One end of the junction varies from germline; a read error may be responsible. V usage is TRBV6-5 and J usage is TRBJ1-6; no definite D call. This CDR3 is 14 amino acids long. The germline V gene has CDR1 MNHEY and CDR2 SVGAGI. CDR3 nucleotide sequence: TGTGCCATCAGTTACTCGATTCTGAATTCACCCCTCCACTTT. It translates to CAISYSILNSPLHF.

This clonotype was counted a few times. This chain uses TRBV6-1 with TRBJ1-5; D is possibly TRBD1 (6 bases). The CDR3 length is 15 residues. Germline CDR1 reads MNHNS; CDR2 reads SASEGT. The V end lost 7 bases, the J end lost 1 base, and 14 bases lay between the germline ends. In nucleotides, the CDR3 is TGTGCCAGCACCCTGAACAGGGCAAGCAATCAGCCCCAGCATTTT. Translated, it gives CASTLNRASNQPQHF.

This clonotype was seen a few times. V usage is TRBV7-9 and J usage is TRBJ1-1; 9 bases agree with TRBD1. This CDR3 has 15 amino acids. Germline values: CDR1 SEHNR, CDR2 FQNEAQ (reference sequence). V was clipped by 7 bases and J by 8 bases; unmatched bases: 14. CDR3 coding DNA: TGTGCCAGCACTTCGCCCGGGACAGGGTCTTTCGAAGCTTTCTTT. It codes for CASTSPGTGSFEAFF.

This clonotype was detected only a few times. J is TRBJ1-5 and V is TRBV20-1, with TRBD1 as a possible D gene (6 bases). Trimming removed 5 bases from V and 0 bases from J, with 20 bases in between. This CDR3 has 17 residues. Germline V gene sequence: CDR1 DFQATT, CDR2 SNEGSKA (reference sequence). CDR3 DNA: TGCAGTGCTGGAACGGGGGCCCGACTTTTTAGCAATCAGCCCCAGCATTTT. Translating it yields CSAGTGARLFSNQPQHF.

The chain recombines TRBV7-2 with TRBJ1-1, with D uncertain. Germline loops: CDR1 SGHTA, CDR2 FQGNSA. V lost 7 bases to trimming and J lost 5 bases, with 11 bases between them. CDR3 length: 12 residues. The chain's CDR3 is CASNRVQTEAFF. Written as DNA, the CDR3 is TGTGCCAGCAACCGAGTACAGACTGAAGCTTTCTTT.

Ten or more counts support this clonotype. The V call is TRBV20-1, the J call TRBJ2-7, with D possibly TRBD1 on 5 matching bases. CDR1 and CDR2 from the germline V gene are DFQATT and SNEGSKA (reference sequence). V dropped 1 base and J dropped 3 bases, with 7 bases sitting between them. This CDR3 is 12 amino acids long. The CDR3 DNA follows: TGCAGTGCTAGAGGAGACAGCTACGAGCAGTACTTC. Its protein is CSARGDSYEQYF.

V usage is TRBV5-5 and J usage is TRBJ2-7; perhaps D is TRBD1 or TRBD2 (5 bases each). CDR1 is SGHKS and CDR2 is YYEKEE in the germline V gene (reference sequence). The CDR3 sequence is 16 residues long. The V gene lost 3 bases and the J gene lost 2 bases, with 18 bases spanning the gap. The CDR3 DNA follows: TGTGCCAGCAGCTCGAGGGGCGACGCCCCAACCTACGAGCAGTACTTC. Protein: CASSSRGDAPTYEQYF.